This TCR beta chain appears in the sequencing data of a study of a mutant IDH1 vaccine in newly diagnosed glioma. Time point defined: baseline, week 1 (first vaccination visit). Noted treatment: pre-vaccination baseline after standard-of-care therapy. TCRdb's table, derived via immunoSEQ multiplex PCR, lists solely in-frame clones and lacks some. Of around 50,000 clones listed, 80% to 90% are singletons. The CDR3 totals 17 residues. CDR1 is LNHDA, CDR2 SQIVND, per germline (reference sequence). Trimming left V 5 bases short and J 4 bases short, with 23 bases between. The chain combines TRBV19 with TRBJ1-2; D may be TRBD1 (5 bases). The input for sequencing was PBMCs, taken from a glioma patient treated with radiotherapy, temozolomide or both. The TCR was taken from a man aged 40-49 years with glioma. The CDR3 sequence: CASSSPGTRFQGYGYTF. The CDR3 DNA sequence: TGTGCCAGTAGTTCGCCCGGGACGCGGTTTCAAGGCTATGGCTACACCTTC.